This T cell receptor beta chain emerged from a study of identifying expanded T cells in peripheral blood. Study outcomes and limitations: About 1.3 clones differed between technical replicates, versus 16.4 and 19 over time. Across healthy donors, higher total template counts meant significantly greater approximately 2-week count variance.

Points on this clone: The antigen is undetermined.

Per germline, CDR1 MNHNY and CDR2 SVGAGI (reference sequence). Germline trimming cut 6 bases from V and 4 bases from J; bases unmatched to any gene: 11. This CDR3 has 15 amino acids. Profiled with immunoSEQ multiplex PCR; TCRdb holds only in-frame clones, not every one. The repertoire holds roughly 92,000 clones, with more than 70% as singletons. No infections or other immune events were documented during collection. The chain joins TRBV6-6 to TRBJ2-7; 8 nucleotides match TRBD1. The receptor comes from a person aged 18 to 70 in good health. Sample: blood. In DNA form, the CDR3 reads TGTGCCAGCAGCTTCGACAGGGGTATGGTATACGAGCAGTACTTC. This encodes CASSFDRGMVYEQYF.